This T cell receptor beta chain is from a study of blood T cell repertoires in COVID-19. Study summary: The origin of the acute and convalescent COVID-19 samples was the United States, Italy and Spain.

Sequencing used immunoSEQ multiplex PCR; TCRdb keeps in-frame clones, though not all of them. Of about 57,000 clones in the sample, approximately 82% are singletons; the top ten hold roughly 8%. CDR1 and CDR2 (germline): MNHEY, SMNVEV (reference sequence). V gave up 6 bases and J gave up 3 bases, with 12 bases separating them. CDR3 length equals 13 residues. The sample consisted of peripheral blood. The TCR comes from a woman over 75 with acute or convalescent COVID-19. The chain employs TRBV27 and TRBJ2-7, with D possibly matching TRBD1 (6 bases). CDR3 DNA: TGTGCCAGCAGAGAACAGGGTTACTACGAGCAGTACTTC. It yields the protein CASREQGYYEQYF.